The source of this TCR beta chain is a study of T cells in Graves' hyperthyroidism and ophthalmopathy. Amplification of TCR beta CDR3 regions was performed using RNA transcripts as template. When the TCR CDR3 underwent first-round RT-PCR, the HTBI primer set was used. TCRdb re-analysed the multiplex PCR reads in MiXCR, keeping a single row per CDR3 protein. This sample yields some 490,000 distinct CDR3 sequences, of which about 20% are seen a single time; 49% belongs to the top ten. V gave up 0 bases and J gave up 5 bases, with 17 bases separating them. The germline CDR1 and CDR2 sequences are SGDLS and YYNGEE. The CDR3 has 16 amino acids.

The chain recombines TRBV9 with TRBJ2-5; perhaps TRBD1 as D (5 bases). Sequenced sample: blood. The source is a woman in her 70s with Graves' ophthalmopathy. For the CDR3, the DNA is TGTGCCAGCAGCGTAGCTCTCAGGGCCCACGGGGAGACCCAGTACTTC. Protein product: CASSVALRAHGETQYF.